Presented here are 25 T cell receptor beta chains from one specimen sequenced in a study of radiotherapy plus CTLA-4 blockade in lung cancer. Here immunoSEQ multiplex PCR was the method, and the copy in TCRdb shows in-frame clones only, minus some. The sample lists about 97,000 clones; around 74% were seen once. The sample here was peripheral blood, taken from a patient treated with radiotherapy plus ipilimumab. These receptors came from a human donor with non-small cell lung cancer who had a partial response to radiotherapy plus ipilimumab. Some clones in this sample may be carry-over from other donors' samples.

The V and J genes are TRBV5-8 and TRBJ2-1; TRBD2 aligns across 11 bases. V dropped 4 bases and J dropped 3; count of bases not matched to a gene: 3. This CDR3 spans 15 amino acids. The germline gives CDR1 SGHTS, CDR2 YDEGEE. The CDR3 protein is CASSLGLAVYNEQFF. The CDR3 nucleotides read TGTGCCAGCAGCCTGGGACTAGCGGTCTACAATGAGCAGTTCTTC.

The rearrangement uses TRBV4-1 and TRBJ2-7, with TRBD1 identical over 10 bases. This CDR3 has 14 amino acids. Germline-derived CDR1 and CDR2 are MGHRA and YSYEKL. After removal of 5 bases from V and 3 bases from J, the junction contained 4 bases not matched to a gene. CDR3 residues: CASSFRDRGYEQYF. DNA of the CDR3: TGCGCCAGCAGCTTCCGGGACAGGGGCTACGAGCAGTACTTC.

The chain couples TRBV29-1 to TRBJ2-7; D is possibly TRBD2 (7 bases). Germline CDR1 SQVTM, CDR2 ANQGSEA. V lost 6 bases and J lost 1, with 13 bases in between. The CDR3 has 13 amino acids. In nucleotides, the CDR3 is TGCAGCGTGGGGGGGGCGGAATCCTACGAGCAGTACTTC. It encodes CSVGGAESYEQYF.

The chain uses TRBV5-1 and TRBJ2-7, with D possibly TRBD2 on 5 matching bases. Germline V gene sequence: CDR1 SGHRS, CDR2 YFSETQ. CDR3 length: 13 residues. Trimming removed 0 bases at V and 2 bases at J, with 6 bases between. DNA of the CDR3: TGCGCCAGCAGCTTGGACGGGACCTACGAGCAGTACTTC. Protein: CASSLDGTYEQYF.

The chain is built from TRBV28 and TRBJ2-1; the match to TRBD2 covers 10 bases. With V trimmed by 4 bases and J by 0 bases, 12 bases remained unmatched. This CDR3 contains 19 residues. Germline CDR1 and CDR2: MDHEN and SYDVKM. The CDR3 sequence is CASSSRVWASGSSYNEQFF. The CDR3 DNA sequence: TGTGCCAGCAGTTCTCGTGTTTGGGCTAGCGGGAGCTCCTACAATGAGCAGTTCTTC.

The chain employs TRBV6-5 and TRBJ1-4; D perhaps matches TRBD1 (6 bases). This CDR3 has 14 amino acids. Trimming cost V 6 bases and J 7 bases, with 15 bases left between them. From germline, CDR1 is MNHEY and CDR2 SVGAGI. The CDR3 DNA is TGTGCCAGCAGGCAGGGGCAGAGAGGTGAAAAACTGTTTTTT. Residues: CASRQGQRGEKLFF.

This chain uses TRBV9 with TRBJ2-3, with 7 bases identical to TRBD2. Germline V CDR1 and CDR2: SGDLS, YYNGEE. The J segment lost 5 bases and the V segment lost 1 base, leaving 19 bases of the junction unmatched. The CDR3 consists of 19 residues. In nucleotides, the CDR3 is TGTGCCAGCAGCGTAAGGTCCATTAGGGCTAGCGGTCGGGGAGATACGCAGTATTTT. It yields the protein CASSVRSIRASGRGDTQYF.

The chain carries TRBV4-1 and TRBJ1-2; 8 bases agree with TRBD1. J was trimmed by 8 bases and V by 4 bases; bases with no gene match: 18. From germline, CDR1 is MGHRA and CDR2 YSYEKL. There are 17 residues in the CDR3. Here the CDR3 reads CASSLKDSTDRVVGYTF. The CDR3 DNA sequence: TGCGCCAGCAGCCTGAAGGATTCCACGGACAGGGTAGTAGGCTACACCTTC.

J is TRBJ2-1 and V is TRBV6-5; D remains ambiguous. Trimming cost V 6 bases and J 5 bases, with 5 bases left between them. Germline V gene sequence: CDR1 MNHEY, CDR2 SVGAGI. The CDR3 spans 11 residues. CDR3 in amino acids: CASSLNNEQFF. The CDR3, as DNA: TGTGCCAGCAGCCTAAACAATGAGCAGTTCTTC.

This sequence joins TRBV19 and TRBJ2-2; 7 nucleotides agree with TRBD1. The germline CDR1 and CDR2 sequences are LNHDA and SQIVND (reference sequence). The CDR3 consists of 14 residues. V was pared by 4 bases and J by 4 bases, with 3 bases of the junction left unmatched. CDR3 coding DNA: TGTGCCAGTAGTACGGGACAGAGCACCGGGGAGCTGTTTTTT. Translated, it gives CASSTGQSTGELFF.

The chain is built from TRBV6-5 and TRBJ1-2, with TRBD1 identical over 8 bases. The CDR3 has 12 amino acids. V gave up 6 bases and J gave up 4 bases; unmatched junction bases: 1. CDR1 and CDR2 (germline): MNHEY, SVGAGI. CDR3 in DNA: TGTGCCAGCAGGACAGGGGTCTATGGCTACACCTTC. Translating it yields CASRTGVYGYTF.

The V gene is TRBV25-1, the J gene TRBJ2-3; 8 bases agree with TRBD2. The CDR3 consists of 14 residues. Germline V gene data show CDR1 as MGHDK and CDR2 as SYGVNS. V was clipped by 4 bases and J by 4 bases; unmatched bases: 4. CDR3 protein: CASSGAGGPDTQYF. The CDR3 nucleotides read TGTGCCAGCAGTGGGGCGGGGGGCCCAGATACGCAGTATTTT.

This chain connects TRBV7-3 to TRBJ2-1, with TRBD1 identical over 9 bases. V trimming: 5 bases; J trimming: 4 bases; junction bases outside the gene matches: 6. CDR1 SGHTA and CDR2 FQGTGA come from the germline V gene. This CDR3 comprises 15 residues. The CDR3 spells CASSPSGTGYNEQFF. As DNA, the CDR3 is TGTGCCAGCAGCCCATCTGGGACAGGGTACAATGAGCAGTTCTTC.

The V and J genes are TRBV4-1 and TRBJ2-6; D is unclear. V lost 1 base and J lost 2, with 12 bases in between. Germline CDR1 reads MGHRA; CDR2 reads YSYEKL. The CDR3 has 17 residues. The CDR3 nucleotides are TGCGCCAGCAGCCAAGGATCCGCTAGAACTGGGGCCAACGTCCTGACTTTC. Its protein product is CASSQGSARTGANVLTF.

The count of this clone is one. The CDR3 reads CASSQGALPRASGRHDTQYF. The DNA of the CDR3 is TGCGCCAGCAGCCAGGGGGCCCTTCCACGAGCTAGCGGGAGGCATGATACGCAGTATTTT. The genes are TRBV4-1 and TRBJ2-3; 11 bases are shared with TRBD2. CDR3 length: 20 residues. The junction had 20 bases not matched to a gene; V was cut back by 3 bases and J by 6 bases. In germline, CDR1 is MGHRA, CDR2 YSYEKL.

The chain has TRBV11-2 and TRBJ2-1; 14 bases agree with TRBD2. The germline V gene encodes CDR1 SGHAT and CDR2 FQNNGV. V gave up 4 bases and J gave up 10 bases; unmatched junction bases: 3. There are 14 residues in the CDR3. In DNA, the CDR3 is TGTGCCAGCAGCTCCGGGACTAGCGGGAGAGAGCAGTTCTTC. This gives the protein CASSSGTSGREQFF.

This clone was observed a single time. The J gene is TRBJ2-1, the V gene TRBV6-5, with TRBD2 matching over 9 bases. Germline V gene lookup returns CDR1 MNHEY and CDR2 SVGAGI. Losses at the gene ends were 0 bases for V and 3 bases for J; bases not matched to a gene: 0. The CDR3 covers 15 residues. The CDR3 nucleotides read TGTGCCAGCAGTTACTCTAGCGGGAGCTACAATGAGCAGTTCTTC. Protein sequence: CASSYSSGSYNEQFF.

The table lists this clone with many counts. The chain has TRBV21-1 and TRBJ1-3. TRBV21-1 is a documented pseudogene. The CDR3 totals 16 residues. CDR3 sequence reads: CARGGGSLNSGNTIYF. In nucleotides, the CDR3 is TGTGCCCGCGGGGGCGGTTCCCTCAACTCTGGAAACACCATATATTTT.

The gene calls are TRBV28 and TRBJ2-2; weak D call: TRBD2 (7 bases). V was cut by 3 bases and J by 6 bases, with 8 bases left in between. The CDR3 is 13 residues long. Germline loops: CDR1 MDHEN, CDR2 SYDVKM. CDR3 sequence reads: CASSLGGPGELFF. DNA of the CDR3: TGTGCCAGCAGTTTGGGGGGGCCCGGGGAGCTGTTTTTT.

The chain links TRBV10-1 to TRBJ2-3; TRBD2 matches at 14 bases. Germline values: CDR1 WNHNN, CDR2 SYGVQD (reference sequence). J gave up 2 bases and V 5 bases, and 3 bases lay outside the gene matches. The CDR3 spans 16 residues. The CDR3 sequence: CASSKGLAGVTDTQYF. CDR3 nucleotides: TGCGCCAGCAGTAAGGGACTAGCGGGGGTCACAGATACGCAGTATTTT.

The chain has TRBV7-2 and TRBJ2-2; TRBD1 is a possible D gene (5 bases). This CDR3 spans 15 amino acids. V was shortened by 3 bases and J by 5 bases, with 13 bases between the two germline ends. Germline CDR1 reads SGHTA; CDR2 reads FQGNSA. Written as DNA, the CDR3 is TGTGCCAGCAGCTTCCAGGGAATGGAGACCGGGGAGCTGTTTTTT. It codes for CASSFQGMETGELFF.

This clone has a single count. The chain links TRBV5-1 to TRBJ1-5; 10 positions match TRBD1. Germline-derived CDR1 and CDR2 are SGHRS and YFSETQ. CDR3 length equals 15 residues. V was clipped by 4 bases and J by 3 bases; unmatched bases: 4. This CDR3 reads CASSMTGGLNQPQHF. CDR3 DNA sequence: TGCGCCAGCAGCATGACAGGGGGCCTCAATCAGCCCCAGCATTTT.

J is TRBJ2-7 and V is TRBV7-3; D uncertain. Trimming stripped 5 bases from V and 4 bases from J, with 18 bases between. Germline loops: CDR1 SGHTA, CDR2 FQGTGA. The CDR3 is 15 amino acids. DNA of the CDR3: TGTGCCAGCAGCGATCGTAACAGAACCACTTACGAGCAGTACTTC. This codes for CASSDRNRTTYEQYF.

V is TRBV18 and J is TRBJ2-3, with 7 positions matching TRBD2. This CDR3 comprises 18 residues. Germline V gene lookup returns CDR1 KGHSH and CDR2 LQKENI. The V gene end was trimmed by 1 base and the J gene end by 2 bases; junction bases not matched to a gene: 12. CDR3 DNA: TGTGCCAGCTCACCACTGCGCGGGGGTTGGGAATTCACAGATACGCAGTATTTT. The encoded protein is CASSPLRGGWEFTDTQYF.

CDR3 residues: CASSAQGWGTEAFF. The DNA of the CDR3 is TGTGCCAGTAGTGCGCAGGGGTGGGGAACTGAAGCTTTCTTT. The gene calls are TRBV19 and TRBJ1-1; D is perhaps TRBD1 (6 bases). With 5 bases removed from V and 5 bases from J, the gap between germline ends came to 15 bases. Germline lookup yields CDR1 LNHDA and CDR2 SQIVND (reference sequence). The CDR3 consists of 14 residues.